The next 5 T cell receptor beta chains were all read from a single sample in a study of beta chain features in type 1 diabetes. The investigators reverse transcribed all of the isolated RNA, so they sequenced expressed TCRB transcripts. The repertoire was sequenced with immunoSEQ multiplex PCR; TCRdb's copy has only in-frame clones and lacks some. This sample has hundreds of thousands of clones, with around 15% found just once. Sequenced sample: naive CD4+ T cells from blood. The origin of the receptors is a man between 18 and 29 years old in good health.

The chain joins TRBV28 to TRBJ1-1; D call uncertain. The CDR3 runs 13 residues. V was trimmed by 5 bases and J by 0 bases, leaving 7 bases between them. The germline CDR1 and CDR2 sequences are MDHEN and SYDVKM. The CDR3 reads CASSQLMNTEAFF. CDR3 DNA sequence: TGTGCCAGCAGTCAGCTAATGAACACTGAAGCTTTCTTT.

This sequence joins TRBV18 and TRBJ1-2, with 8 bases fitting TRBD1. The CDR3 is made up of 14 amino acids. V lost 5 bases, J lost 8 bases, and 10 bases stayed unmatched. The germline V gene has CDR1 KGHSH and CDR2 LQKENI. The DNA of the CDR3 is TGTGCCAGCTCATCATTGGACAGGGATCGGGGCTACACCTTC. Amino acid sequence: CASSSLDRDRGYTF. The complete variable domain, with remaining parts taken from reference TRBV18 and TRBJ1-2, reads NAGVMQNPRHLVRRRGQEARLRCSPMKGHSHVYWYRQLPEEGLKFMVYLQKENIIDESGMPKERFSAEFPKEGPSILRIQQVVRGDSAAYFCASSSLDRDRGYTFGSGTRLTVV.

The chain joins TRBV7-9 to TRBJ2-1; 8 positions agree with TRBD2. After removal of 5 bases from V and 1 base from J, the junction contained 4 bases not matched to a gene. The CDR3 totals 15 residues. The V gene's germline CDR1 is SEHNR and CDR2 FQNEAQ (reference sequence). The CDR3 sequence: CASSKAGVSYNEQFF. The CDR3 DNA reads TGTGCCAGCAGCAAAGCGGGAGTATCCTACAATGAGCAGTTCTTC.

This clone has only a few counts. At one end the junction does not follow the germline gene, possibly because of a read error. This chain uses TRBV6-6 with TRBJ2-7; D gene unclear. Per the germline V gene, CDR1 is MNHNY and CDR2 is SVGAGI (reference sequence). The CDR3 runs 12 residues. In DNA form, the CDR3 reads TGTGCCATCAGTGATCGGTCATACGAGCAGTACTTC. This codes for CAISDRSYEQYF.

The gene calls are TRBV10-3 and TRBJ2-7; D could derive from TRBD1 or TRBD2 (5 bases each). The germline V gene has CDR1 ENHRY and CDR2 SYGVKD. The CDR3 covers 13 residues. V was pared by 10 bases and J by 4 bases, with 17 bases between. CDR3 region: CASRTGTLYEQYF. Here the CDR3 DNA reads TGTGCCAGTAGGACCGGGACCTTATACGAGCAGTACTTC.